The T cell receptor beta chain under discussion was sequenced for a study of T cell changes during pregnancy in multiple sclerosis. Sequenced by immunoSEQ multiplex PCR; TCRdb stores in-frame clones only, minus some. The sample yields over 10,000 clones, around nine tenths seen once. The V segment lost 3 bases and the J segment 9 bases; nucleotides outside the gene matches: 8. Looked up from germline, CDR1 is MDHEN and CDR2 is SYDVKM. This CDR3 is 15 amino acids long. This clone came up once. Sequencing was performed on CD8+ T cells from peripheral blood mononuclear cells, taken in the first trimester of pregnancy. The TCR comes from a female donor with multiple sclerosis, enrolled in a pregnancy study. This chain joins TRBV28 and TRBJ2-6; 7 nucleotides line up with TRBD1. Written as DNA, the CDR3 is TGTGCCAGCAGTTTTCTATTCGGGACAGACAACGTCCTGACTTTC. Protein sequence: CASSFLFGTDNVLTF.